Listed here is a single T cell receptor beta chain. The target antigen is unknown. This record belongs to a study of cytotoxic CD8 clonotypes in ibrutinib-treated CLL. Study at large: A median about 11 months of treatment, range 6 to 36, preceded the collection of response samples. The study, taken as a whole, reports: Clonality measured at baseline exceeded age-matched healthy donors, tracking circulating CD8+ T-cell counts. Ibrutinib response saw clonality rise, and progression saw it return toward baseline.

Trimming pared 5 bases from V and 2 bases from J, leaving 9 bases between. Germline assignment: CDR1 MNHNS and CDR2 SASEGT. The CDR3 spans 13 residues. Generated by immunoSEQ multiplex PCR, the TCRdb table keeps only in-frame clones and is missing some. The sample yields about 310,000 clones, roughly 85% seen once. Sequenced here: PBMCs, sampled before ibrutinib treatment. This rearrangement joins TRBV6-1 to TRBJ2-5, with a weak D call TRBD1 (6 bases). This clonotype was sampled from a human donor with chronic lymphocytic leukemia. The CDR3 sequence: CASSLGQQETQYF. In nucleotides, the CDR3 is TGTGCCAGCAGTCTCGGACAGCAAGAGACCCAGTACTTC.